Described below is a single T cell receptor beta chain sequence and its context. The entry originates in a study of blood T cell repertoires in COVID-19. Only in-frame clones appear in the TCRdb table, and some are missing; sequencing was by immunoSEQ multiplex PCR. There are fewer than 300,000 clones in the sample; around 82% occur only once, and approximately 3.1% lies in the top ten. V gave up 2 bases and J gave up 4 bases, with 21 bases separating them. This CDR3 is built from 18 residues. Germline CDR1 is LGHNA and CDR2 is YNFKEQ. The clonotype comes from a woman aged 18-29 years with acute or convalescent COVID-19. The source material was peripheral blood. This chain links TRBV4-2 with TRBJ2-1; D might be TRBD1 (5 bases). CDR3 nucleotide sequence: TGTGCCAGCAGCCAAAATAGGGGCAGCAGCTTCGGGTACAATGAGCAGTTCTTC. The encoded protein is CASSQNRGSSFGYNEQFF.